The T cell receptor beta chain described here comes from a study of T cells in Graves' hyperthyroidism and ophthalmopathy. Amplification of TCR beta CDR3 regions used RNA as the template. RT-PCR in the first round (using the HTBI primer set) targeted the TCR CDR3. TCRdb processed the multiplex PCR reads anew with MiXCR; each CDR3 protein has one entry. The sample lists 250,000 to 400,000 distinct CDR3 sequences, roughly an eighth occurring once. Points from the study as a whole: Before onset, ophthalmopathy was predicted by the model a median roughly 6.8 months earlier. Blood held most thyroid clonotypes expanded above 0.001 frequency.

CDR1 is SEHNR, CDR2 FQNEAQ, per germline (reference sequence). The CDR3 sequence is 16 residues long. The V segment lost 5 bases and the J segment 3 bases; nucleotides outside the gene matches: 12. This clonotype was counted between two and nine times. Antigen unknown. Clinical symptoms, serum thyroxine, TRAb, thyroid ultrasound and orbital computed tomography informed diagnoses. This sequence originates from a middle-aged woman with Graves' ophthalmopathy. The specimen sequenced was blood. The rearrangement joins TRBV7-9 to TRBJ2-7; the match to TRBD1 covers 8 bases. The CDR3 reads CASSLPRTGNIYEQYF. CDR3 nucleotide sequence: TGTGCCAGCAGCCTACCGAGGACAGGGAACATCTACGAGCAGTACTTC.